This T cell receptor (beta chain) was sequenced for a study of regulatory T cells in long-lasting Graves disease. Time point reported: newly diagnosed GD, antithyroid drugs for less than 3 months. RNA extracted from PBMCs served as the sequencing template. To make TCR beta libraries, researchers used iRepertoire HTBI primers and Arm-PCR of CDR3 regions. MiXCR, run by TCRdb on the multiplex PCR reads, gives a single entry per CDR3 protein. The repertoire holds a few hundred thousand distinct CDR3 sequences, with around 20% as singletons. Comment on this clonotype: An end of the junction does not agree with germline; a read error may underlie this.

Germline-derived CDR1 and CDR2 are SNHLY and FYNNEI. This CDR3 contains 16 residues. This chain connects TRBV2 to TRBJ2-1; the match to TRBD2 covers 11 bases. The sequence was collected from a female donor with Graves disease. The sample was peripheral blood mononuclear cells (PBMCs), taken at new diagnosis, from a patient treated with antithyroid drugs. The CDR3 spells CASSTLAGASYNEQLF. The CDR3, as DNA: TGTGCCAGCAGCACACTAGCGGGGGCCTCCTACAATGAGCAGCTCTTC.